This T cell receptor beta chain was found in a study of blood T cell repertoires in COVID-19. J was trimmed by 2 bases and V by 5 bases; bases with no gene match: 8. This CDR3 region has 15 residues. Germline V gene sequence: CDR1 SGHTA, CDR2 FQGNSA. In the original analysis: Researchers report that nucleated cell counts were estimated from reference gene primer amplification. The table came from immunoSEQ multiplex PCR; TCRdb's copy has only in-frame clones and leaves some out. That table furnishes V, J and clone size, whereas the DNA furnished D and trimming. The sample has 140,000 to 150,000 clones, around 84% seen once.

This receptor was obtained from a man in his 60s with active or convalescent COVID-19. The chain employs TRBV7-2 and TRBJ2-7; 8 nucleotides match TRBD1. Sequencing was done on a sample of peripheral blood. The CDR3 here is CASSKHRDRPYEQYF. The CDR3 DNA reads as TGTGCCAGCAGCAAACACCGGGACAGGCCCTACGAGCAGTACTTC.